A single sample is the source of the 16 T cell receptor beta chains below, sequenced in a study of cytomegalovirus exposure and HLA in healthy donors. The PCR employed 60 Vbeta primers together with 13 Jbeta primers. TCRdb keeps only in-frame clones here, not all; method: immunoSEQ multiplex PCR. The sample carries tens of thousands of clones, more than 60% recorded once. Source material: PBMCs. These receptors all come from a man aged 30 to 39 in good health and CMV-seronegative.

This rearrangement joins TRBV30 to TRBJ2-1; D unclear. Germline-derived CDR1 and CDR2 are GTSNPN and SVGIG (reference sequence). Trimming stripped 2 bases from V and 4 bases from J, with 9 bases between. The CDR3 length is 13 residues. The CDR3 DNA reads TGTGCCTGGAGTCTTGAGGTGTACAATGAGCAGTTCTTC. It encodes CAWSLEVYNEQFF.

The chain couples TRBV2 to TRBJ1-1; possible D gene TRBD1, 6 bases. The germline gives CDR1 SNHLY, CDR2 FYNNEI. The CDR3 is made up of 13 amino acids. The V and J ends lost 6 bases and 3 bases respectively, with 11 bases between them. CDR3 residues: CASRGGGHTEAFF. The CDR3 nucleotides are TGTGCCAGCAGGGGCGGGGGGCACACTGAAGCTTTCTTT.

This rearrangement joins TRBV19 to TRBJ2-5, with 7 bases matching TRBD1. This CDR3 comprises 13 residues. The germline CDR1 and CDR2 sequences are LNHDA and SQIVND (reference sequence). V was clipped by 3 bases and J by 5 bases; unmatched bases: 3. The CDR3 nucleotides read TGTGCCAGTAGTATGAGGGGGCGGGAGACCCAGTACTTC. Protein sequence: CASSMRGRETQYF.

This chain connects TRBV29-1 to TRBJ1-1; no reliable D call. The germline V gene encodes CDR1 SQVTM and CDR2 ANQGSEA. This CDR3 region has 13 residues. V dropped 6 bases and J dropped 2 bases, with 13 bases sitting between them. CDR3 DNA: TGCAGCGTGATGGTGGGCACAAACACTGAAGCTTTCTTT. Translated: CSVMVGTNTEAFF.

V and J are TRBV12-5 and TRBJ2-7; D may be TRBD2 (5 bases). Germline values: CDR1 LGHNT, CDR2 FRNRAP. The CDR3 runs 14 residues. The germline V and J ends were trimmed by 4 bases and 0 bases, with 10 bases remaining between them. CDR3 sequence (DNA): TGTGCTAGTGGTTGGAGGACGGACTCCTACGAGCAGTACTTC. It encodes CASGWRTDSYEQYF.

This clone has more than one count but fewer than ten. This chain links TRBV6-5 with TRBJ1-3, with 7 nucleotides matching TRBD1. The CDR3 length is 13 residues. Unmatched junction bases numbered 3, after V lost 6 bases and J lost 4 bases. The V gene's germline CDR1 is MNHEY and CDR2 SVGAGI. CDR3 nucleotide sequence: TGTGCCAGCAGGATGGGACAGGGAAACACCATATATTTT. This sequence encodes CASRMGQGNTIYF.

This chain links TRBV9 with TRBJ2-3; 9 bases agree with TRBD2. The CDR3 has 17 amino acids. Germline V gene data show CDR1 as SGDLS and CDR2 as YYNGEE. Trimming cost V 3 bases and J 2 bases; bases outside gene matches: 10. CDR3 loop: CASSEGIAGGLTDTQYF. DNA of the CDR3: TGTGCCAGCAGCGAGGGTATCGCGGGGGGGCTCACAGATACGCAGTATTTT.

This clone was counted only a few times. The CDR3 nucleotides are TGCACCAGCAGCCAAGCCGGGACAATCTACAATGAGCAGTTCTTC. Its protein is CTSSQAGTIYNEQFF. This chain connects TRBV1 to TRBJ2-1; the table's D gene call, TRBD1, was not cross checked with the DNA. TRBV1 is a pseudogene. There are 15 residues in the CDR3.

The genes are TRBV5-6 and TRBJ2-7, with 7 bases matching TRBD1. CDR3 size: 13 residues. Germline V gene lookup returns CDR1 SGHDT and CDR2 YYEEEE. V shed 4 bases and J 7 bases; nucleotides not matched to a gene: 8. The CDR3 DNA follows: TGTGCCAGCAGCGAGGAACAGGGGCATGAGCAGTACTTC. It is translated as CASSEEQGHEQYF.

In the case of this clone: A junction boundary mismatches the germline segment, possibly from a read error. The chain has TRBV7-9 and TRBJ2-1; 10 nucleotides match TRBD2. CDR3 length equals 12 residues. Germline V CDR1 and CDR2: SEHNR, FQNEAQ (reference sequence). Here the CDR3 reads CSSSLAGVKQFF. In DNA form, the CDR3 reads TGTTCCAGCAGCCTAGCGGGAGTTAAGCAGTTCTTC.

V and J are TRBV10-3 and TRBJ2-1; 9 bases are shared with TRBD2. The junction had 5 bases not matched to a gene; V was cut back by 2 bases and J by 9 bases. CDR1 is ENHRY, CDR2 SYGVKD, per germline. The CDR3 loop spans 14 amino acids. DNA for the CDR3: TGTGCCATCAGTGAGCAGCGGGGGGCGAGTGAGCAGTTCTTC. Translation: CAISEQRGASEQFF.

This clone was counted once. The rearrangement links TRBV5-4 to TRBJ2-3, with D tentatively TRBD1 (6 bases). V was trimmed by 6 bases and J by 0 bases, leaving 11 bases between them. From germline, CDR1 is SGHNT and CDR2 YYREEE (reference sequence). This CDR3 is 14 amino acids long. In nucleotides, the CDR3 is TGTGCCAGCAAGGGGGTTCAAAGCACAGATACGCAGTATTTT. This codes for CASKGVQSTDTQYF.

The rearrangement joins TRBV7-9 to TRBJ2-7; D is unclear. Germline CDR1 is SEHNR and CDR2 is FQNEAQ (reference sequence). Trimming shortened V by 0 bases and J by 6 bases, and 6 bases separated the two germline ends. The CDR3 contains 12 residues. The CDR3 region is CASSLATREQYF. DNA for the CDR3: TGTGCCAGCAGCTTAGCGACACGCGAGCAGTACTTC.

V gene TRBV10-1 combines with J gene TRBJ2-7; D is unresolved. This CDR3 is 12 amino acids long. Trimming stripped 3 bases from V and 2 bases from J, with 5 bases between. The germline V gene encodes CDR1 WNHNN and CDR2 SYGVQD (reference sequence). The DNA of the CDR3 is TGCGCCAGCAGTGACCAGGCCTACGAGCAGTACTTC. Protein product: CASSDQAYEQYF.

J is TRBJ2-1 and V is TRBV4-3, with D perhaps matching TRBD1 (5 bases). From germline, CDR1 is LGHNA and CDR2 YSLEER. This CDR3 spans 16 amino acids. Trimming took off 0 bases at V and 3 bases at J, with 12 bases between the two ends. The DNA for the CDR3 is TGCGCCAGCAGCCAAGAGGCAGACAGCTTCTACAATGAGCAGTTCTTC. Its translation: CASSQEADSFYNEQFF.

Here the CDR3 reads CATSRDRGLAGNYEQYF. The CDR3, as DNA: TGTGCCACCAGCAGAGATCGGGGACTAGCGGGAAACTACGAGCAGTACTTC. The chain carries TRBV15 and TRBJ2-7; TRBD2 matches at 13 bases. The CDR3 totals 17 residues. The J segment lost 3 bases and the V segment lost 0 bases, leaving 5 bases of the junction unmatched. CDR1 and CDR2 (germline): LNHNV, YYDKDF (reference sequence).